The sequence of this T cell receptor (beta chain) was determined in a study of CD8+CD57+ T cells in acquired aplastic anemia. Study-level background: CD4+ and CD8+ cells, once sorted, gave DNA averaging about 3.4 ug. Mean read depth for CD4+ cells from healthy donors was 9.5 million to 13 million. Study outcomes and limitations: Roughly 27 shared CD8+ CDR3s appeared highly expressed within patients' immunodominant clones. Simpson's diversity of CD8+ cells was not significantly different in patients compared with controls.

According to the study, genomic DNA was the template for TCR beta VDJ and CDR3 profiling. TCRdb fed the reads into MiXCR, producing one record per CDR3 protein. The sample yields about 210,000 distinct CDR3 sequences, approximately 57% seen once. Between the trimmed V and J ends, which lost 8 bases and 9 bases, there was a span of 14 bases. Germline CDR1 is MNHNS and CDR2 is SASEGT. This CDR3 is built from 13 residues. The table lists this clonotype with many counts. Its target is not known. This TCR was sampled from a human donor in good health. The chain employs TRBV6-1 and TRBJ1-6; a possible D gene is TRBD1 (5 bases). Sequenced sample: sorted CD4+, CD8+, or CD8+CD57+ T cells (not recorded which) from PBMCs. The chain's CDR3 is CASGKAGSSPLHF. In nucleotides, the CDR3 is TGTGCCAGCGGTAAGGCAGGGTCTTCACCCCTCCACTTT.